The rows below give T cell receptor beta chains drawn from one sample of a study of blood T cell repertoires in COVID-19. Libraries were prepared by immunoSEQ multiplex PCR; TCRdb keeps only in-frame clonotypes and omits some of them. The sample holds 120,000 to 150,000 clones, almost 90% seen once. Sequenced material: peripheral blood. These receptors were collected from a woman aged 60-70 years with acute or convalescent COVID-19. Each CDR3 is given without its conserved first and last residue.

V gene,CDR3 protein
TRBV30,AWSVRVQSYGYT
TRBV7-9,ASSLSGGAGSNEQF
TRBV6-2/TRBV6-3,ASSYGQGLKYEQY
TRBV24-1,ATSDFRGQGMSETQY
TRBV5-6,ASSLGRADYGYT
TRBV7-2,ASSTGQPNQPQH
TRBV9,ASSVPGGGLKETQY
TRBV19,ASSVSGARSGNTIY
TRBV28,ASRRTDRNQPQH
TRBV2,ASSEDRGHEKLF
TRBV7-2,ASSSTSGALYEQY
TRBV7-3,ASSSPGSREQY
TRBV4-1,ASAGVLISAGGTPGANVLT
TRBV28,ASSSSGYGYT
TRBV19,ASSILYASGNYEQY
TRBV5-1,ASSFRGDQETQY
TRBV4-3,ASSQGTGIKETQY
TRBV30,AWSIGVEFFVTNEKLF
TRBV4-2,ASNPSGSDEQF
TRBV28,ASSLWGQGGYGYT
TRBV2,ASIQGELYGYT
TRBV7-6,ASSLEGGGAADTQY
TRBV7-2,ASSSLAGTTDTQY
TRBV7-9,ASSKGQGDTEAF
TRBV19,ASRSRQYSNQPQH
TRBV6-5,ASSYTLTSGDEQF
TRBV5-1,ASSLEGAGGADTQY
TRBV6-5,ASSYSNEQGNTIY
TRBV7-8,ASSLAGGLDNSPLH